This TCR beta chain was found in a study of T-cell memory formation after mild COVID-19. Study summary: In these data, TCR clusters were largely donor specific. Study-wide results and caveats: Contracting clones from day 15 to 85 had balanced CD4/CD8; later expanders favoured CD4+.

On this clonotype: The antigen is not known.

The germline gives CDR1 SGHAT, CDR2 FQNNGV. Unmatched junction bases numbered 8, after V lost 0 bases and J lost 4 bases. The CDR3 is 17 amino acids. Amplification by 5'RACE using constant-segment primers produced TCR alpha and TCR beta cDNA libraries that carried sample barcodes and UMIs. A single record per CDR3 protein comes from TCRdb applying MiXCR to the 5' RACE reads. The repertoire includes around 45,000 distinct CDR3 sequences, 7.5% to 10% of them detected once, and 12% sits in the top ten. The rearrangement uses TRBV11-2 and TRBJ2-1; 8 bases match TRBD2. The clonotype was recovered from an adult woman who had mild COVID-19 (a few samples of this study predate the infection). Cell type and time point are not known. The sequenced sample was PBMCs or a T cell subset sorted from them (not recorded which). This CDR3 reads CASSLEPAGGPYNEQFF. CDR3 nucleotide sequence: TGTGCCAGCAGCTTAGAACCCGCGGGGGGACCGTACAATGAGCAGTTCTTC.